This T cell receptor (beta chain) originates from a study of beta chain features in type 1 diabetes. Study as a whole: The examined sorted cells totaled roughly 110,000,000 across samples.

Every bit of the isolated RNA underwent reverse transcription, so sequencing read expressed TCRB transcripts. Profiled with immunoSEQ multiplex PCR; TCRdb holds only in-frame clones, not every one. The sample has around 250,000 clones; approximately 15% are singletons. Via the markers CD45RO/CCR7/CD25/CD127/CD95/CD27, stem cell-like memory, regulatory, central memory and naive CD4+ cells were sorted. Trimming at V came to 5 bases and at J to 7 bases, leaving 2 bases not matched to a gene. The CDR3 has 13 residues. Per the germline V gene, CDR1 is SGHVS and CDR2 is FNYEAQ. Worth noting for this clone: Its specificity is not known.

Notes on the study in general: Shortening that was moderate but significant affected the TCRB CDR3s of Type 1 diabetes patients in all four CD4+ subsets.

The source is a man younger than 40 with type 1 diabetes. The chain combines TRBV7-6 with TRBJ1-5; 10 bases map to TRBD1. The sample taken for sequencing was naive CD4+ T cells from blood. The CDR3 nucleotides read TGTGCCAGCAGCGCGACAGGGGGCCAGCCCCAGCATTTT. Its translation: CASSATGGQPQHF.